Sequencing of this TCR beta chain was carried out in a study of spatial heterogeneity in lung cancer (dated by TCRdb to the late 2010s). About the investigation overall: Beta-chain transcripts were consistently detected in greater numbers than alpha-chain transcripts, which likely reflects a higher abundance of beta-chain transcripts. In tumor regions, TCR transcript counts showed a strong correlation with a T cell transcriptional module score from matched bulk RNA-seq. In the raw uncorrected reads, each unique combination of TCR and UMI appeared on average more than ten times. In non-small cell lung cancer, the study made a quantitative comparison of TCR alpha and beta repertoires among multiple tumor regions, matched nontumor lung and blood. Nonsynonymous mutation counts, determined by whole-exome sequencing of tumor tissue, were related to TCR repertoire features. At surgery, both alpha and beta chains were TCR-sequenced in 220 tumor regions, about 64 matched nontumor lung samples and a few dozen PBMC samples.

The time point label corresponds to: sample taken at primary tumor resection. The donors were 72 patients from the lung TRACERx cohort who had early-stage, untreated non-small cell lung cancer. TCR sequencing used whole RNA extracted from tumor and nontumor lung tissue, or from cryopreserved PBMC samples, without cell sorting. A patient was chosen for TCR sequencing only when enough RNA was available from at least two tumor regions. Before selection, tumor and adjacent nontumor lung specimens were reviewed by a lung pathologist. As to this clonotype: It lacks a known antigen. There are no base qualities to consult, and no much larger clone falls within one base.

The library came from 5' RACE. The sequencer listed for this sample is NextSeq 500. The TCR library protocol attached a unique molecular identifier to each TCR cDNA molecule to allow correction of PCR and sequencing errors. The paper's data handling went like this. Decombinator tools were used for TCR identification, UMI-based error correction and CDR3 extraction. TCRs above a frequency of 2 per 1,000, corresponding to the top 1% of the tumor frequency distribution, were defined as expanded. Expanded tumor TCRs were classed as regional if statistically deemed absent (corrected P<0.05) from at least one tumor region, otherwise ubiquitous. Each repertoire was subsampled 100 times to 5,000 TCRs, after which Renyi diversity was computed with the R vegan package. CDR3 similarity networks were built from amino acid triplet string-kernel similarity, connecting CDR3s with pairwise similarity above 0.82. Through fastp at Q25 and MiXCR, TCRdb rebuilt clones from the public reads, retaining in-frame beta chains. Identical CDR3 protein sequences are pooled into one entry, listed with their most common genes and DNA. The V and J calls and clone size come from TCRdb's table, not from the authors' own analysis. This sample lists roughly 3,500 distinct CDR3 sequences; roughly 5.6% were detected once. The ten top clones hold approximately 13% of the sample.

According to the germline V gene, CDR1 reads ENHRY and CDR2 reads SYGVKD. V is pruned by 4 bases and J by 0 bases, leaving 2 bases of the junction without a gene match. From the cysteine through the phenylalanine, the CDR3 covers 16 amino acids. Only the CDR3 part of the read is kept: 48 bases, read in frame from the first base. Overall results and qualifications from the work: Counts of ubiquitous and regional expanded TCRs were found to correlate with counts of ubiquitous and regional nonsynonymous mutations, respectively. A correlation was observed between the number of expanded intratumoral alpha and beta TCRs and the tumor nonsynonymous mutation count. TCR-seq coverage of tumor T cells was estimated at only approximately 7% for alpha chains and 11% to 15% for beta chains. Confirming at a functional level the hypothesis that regional TCRs recognize regional mutations was considered to require additional single-cell paired TCR alpha and beta sequencing.

The source material was lung tumor tissue, sampled at surgery. The chain is assembled from TRBV10-3 and TRBJ1-3, and TRBD1 aligns with 11 junction nucleotides. This sequence was found in a female donor with early-stage non-small cell lung cancer. This receptor has the CDR3 CAISGTGGFSGNTIYF. The DNA sequence is TGTGCCATCAGTGGGACAGGGGGCTTCTCTGGAAACACCATATATTTT.